This TCR beta chain was observed in a study of radiation and T cells in renal cell carcinoma. Study-wide background: Nephrectomy followed 15 Gy stereotactic body radiation by 4 weeks.

Time point in this sample: baseline pretreatment blood. Documented treatment: 15 Gy SBRT to primary tumor, nephrectomy 4 weeks later. After SBRT, blood was collected at 2 and 4 weeks, plus baseline. This clone was detected only once. Its antigen remains unidentified. This CDR3 is 14 amino acids long. Germline CDR1 and CDR2: SGHTA and FQGNSA. Trimming stripped 4 bases from V and 1 base from J, with 8 bases between. Here immunoSEQ multiplex PCR was the method, and the copy in TCRdb shows in-frame clones only, minus some. The table shows approximately 150,000 clones, with around 78% occurring only once. Overall study findings and caveats: From baseline, blood top tumor clonotypes peaked at 2 weeks post-radiation.

The starting material was blood, obtained from a patient whose treatment included radiotherapy and nephrectomy. The chain couples TRBV7-2 to TRBJ1-5; D ambiguous. The origin of this receptor is a woman aged 45-65 years with renal cell carcinoma. CDR3 DNA: TGTGCCAGCAGCTCCGGACTGAGCAATCAGCCCCAGCATTTT. Its protein is CASSSGLSNQPQHF.